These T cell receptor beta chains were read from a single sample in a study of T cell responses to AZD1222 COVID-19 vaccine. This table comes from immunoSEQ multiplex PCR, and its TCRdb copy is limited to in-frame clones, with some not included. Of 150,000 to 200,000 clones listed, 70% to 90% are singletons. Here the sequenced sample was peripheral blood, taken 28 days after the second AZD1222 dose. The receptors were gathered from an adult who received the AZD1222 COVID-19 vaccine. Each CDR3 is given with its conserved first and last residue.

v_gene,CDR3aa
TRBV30,CAWRKGTGVDQPQHF
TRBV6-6,CATMAPGAGNTIYF
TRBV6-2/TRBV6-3,CASSYPRTGGVLSNQPQHF
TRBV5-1,CASSSQGSDTEAFF
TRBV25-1,CASRDNGSPLHF
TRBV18,CASSRLGGEANVLTF
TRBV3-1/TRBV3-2,CASSQAGEAFF
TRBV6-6,CASSIRGENTEAFF
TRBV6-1,CASSESTGLDYGYTF
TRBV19,CASSTKQGTDTQYF
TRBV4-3,CASSQDRAGFNEKLFF
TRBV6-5,CASRRGSYGYTF
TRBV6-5,CASSYRGRQGYTF
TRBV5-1,CASSSEGGGYEQYF
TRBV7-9,CASSTDPGRSYTEAFF
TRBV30,CAWSPGTGKETQYF
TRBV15,CATSRDWQIGELFF
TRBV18,CASSPPGGNTIYF
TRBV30,CAWSGTNTEAFF
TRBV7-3,CASSLGANTEAFF
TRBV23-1,CASSQGTGERTHPKSPRSQPQHF
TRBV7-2,CASSKRVGGGGSPLHF
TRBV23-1,CASSQSAGDRGFNEKLFF
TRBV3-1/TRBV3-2,CASSFRQGVGSPLHF
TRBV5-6,CASSLLGDTSTDTQYF
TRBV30,CAWSVGRVPLVYGYTF
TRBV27,CASGRGGTDTQYF
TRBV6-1,CASSETGGGRNIQYF
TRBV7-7,CASSPGQGAISEQYF
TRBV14,CASSDTGTGRSYEQYF
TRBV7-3,CASSPTGGGQETQYF
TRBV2,CASSGYFGQGPNEQFF
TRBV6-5,CASSPPGWKQFF
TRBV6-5,CASSYSAGGLTDTQYF
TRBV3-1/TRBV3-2,CASSQAQGFYEQYF
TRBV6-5,CASSNSAAQETQYF
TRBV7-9,CASSSSWTPFMNTEAFF
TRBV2,CASSSASIAGGVETQYF
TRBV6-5,CASSYSADTGELFF
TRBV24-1,CATSDPAQESGANVLTF
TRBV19,CASMGTRFNNEQFF
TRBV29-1,CSVGQGNGYEQYF
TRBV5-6,CASSPIWRGYGYTF
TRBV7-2,CASSPESRGQNTIYF
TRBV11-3,CASSLTGVDEQFF
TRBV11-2,CASSLDPTFRGGGNTIYF
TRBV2,CASSAPRNEKLFF
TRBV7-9,CASSLAGTGESPLHF
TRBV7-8,CASSLARFGWGRVSGTNEKLFF
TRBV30,CAWSPSDTEAFF
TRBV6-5,CASNVGINNEQFF
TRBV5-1,CASSTSGDHNEQFF
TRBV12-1,CASSFSYAPEAFF
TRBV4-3,CASSQALGSGDETQYF
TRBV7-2,CASSLEGRDKGLQPQHF